This TCR beta chain comes out of a study of cytomegalovirus exposure and HLA in healthy donors. Study-wide context: Prior work identified 95 million to 120 million unique TCR beta sequences in some 180 million T cells.

The study's findings and limits: The majority of TCR sequences were rare, yet some public TCRs appeared in many donors.

13 Jbeta primers and 60 Vbeta primers were used for the PCR. Produced via immunoSEQ multiplex PCR; TCRdb's table is partial and in-frame only. The data show fewer than 150,000 clones, roughly four fifths seen once. On this clone: Its specificity is unknown.

Unmatched junction bases numbered 4, after V lost 1 base and J lost 7 bases. Looked up from germline, CDR1 is LGHNA and CDR2 is YSLEER. CDR3 length: 14 amino acids. This sequence was found in a man aged 35 to 55 in good health and CMV-seropositive. Sequences were obtained from PBMCs. This chain connects TRBV4-3 to TRBJ2-1; TRBD2 aligns across 7 bases. CDR3 sequence (DNA): TGCGCCAGCAGCCAAGCGCGGGGGAGGAATGAGCAGTTCTTC. Translation gives CASSQARGRNEQFF.